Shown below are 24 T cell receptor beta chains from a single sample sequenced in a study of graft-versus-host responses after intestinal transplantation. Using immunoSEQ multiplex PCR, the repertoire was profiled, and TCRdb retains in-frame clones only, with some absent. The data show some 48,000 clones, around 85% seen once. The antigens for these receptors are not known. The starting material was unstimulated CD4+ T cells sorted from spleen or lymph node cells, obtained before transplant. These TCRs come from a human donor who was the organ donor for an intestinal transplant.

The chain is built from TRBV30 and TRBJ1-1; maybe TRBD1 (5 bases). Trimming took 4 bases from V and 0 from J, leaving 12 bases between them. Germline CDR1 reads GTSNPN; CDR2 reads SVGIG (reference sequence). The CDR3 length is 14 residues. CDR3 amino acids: CAWNTGTVNTEAFF. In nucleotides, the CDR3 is TGTGCCTGGAACACCGGGACCGTGAACACTGAAGCTTTCTTT.

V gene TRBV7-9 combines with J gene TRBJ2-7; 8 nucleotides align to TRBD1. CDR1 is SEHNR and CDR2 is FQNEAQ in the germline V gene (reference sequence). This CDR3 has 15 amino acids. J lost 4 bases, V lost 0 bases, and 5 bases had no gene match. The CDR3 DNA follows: TGTGCCAGCAGCTTAGCCCCAGGGGGCATGTACGAGCAGTACTTC. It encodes CASSLAPGGMYEQYF.

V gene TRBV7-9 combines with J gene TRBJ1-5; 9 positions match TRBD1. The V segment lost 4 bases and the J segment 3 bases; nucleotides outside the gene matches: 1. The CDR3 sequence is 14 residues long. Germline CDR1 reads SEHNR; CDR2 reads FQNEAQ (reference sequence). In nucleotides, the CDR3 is TGTGCCAGCAGCTGGACAGGGGACAATCAGCCCCAGCATTTT. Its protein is CASSWTGDNQPQHF.

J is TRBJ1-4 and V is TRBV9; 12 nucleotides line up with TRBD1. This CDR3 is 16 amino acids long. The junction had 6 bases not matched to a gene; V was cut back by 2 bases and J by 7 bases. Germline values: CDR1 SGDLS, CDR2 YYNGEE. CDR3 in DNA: TGTGCCAGCAGCGTGGGGACAGGGGGCGCGGGTGAAAAACTGTTTTTT. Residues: CASSVGTGGAGEKLFF.

CDR3 region: CASSSDAYEQYF. The CDR3 coding sequence is TGCGCCAGCAGTTCAGATGCCTACGAGCAGTACTTC. The rearrangement uses TRBV10-1 and TRBJ2-7; D gene uncertain. Between the trimmed V and J ends, which lost 5 bases and 2 bases, there was a span of 7 bases. The CDR3 consists of 12 residues. Germline-derived CDR1 and CDR2 are WNHNN and SYGVQD (reference sequence).

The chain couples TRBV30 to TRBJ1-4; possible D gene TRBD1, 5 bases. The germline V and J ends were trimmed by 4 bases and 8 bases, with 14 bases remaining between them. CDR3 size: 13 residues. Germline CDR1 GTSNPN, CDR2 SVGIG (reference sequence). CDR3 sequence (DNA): TGTGCCTGGAAACAGGCCAACGACGAAAAACTGTTTTTT. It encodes CAWKQANDEKLFF.

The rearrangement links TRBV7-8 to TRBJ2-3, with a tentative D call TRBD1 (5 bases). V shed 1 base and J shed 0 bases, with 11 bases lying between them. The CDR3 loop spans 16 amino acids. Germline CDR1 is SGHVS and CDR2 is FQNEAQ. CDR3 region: CASSLGTGSSTDTQYF. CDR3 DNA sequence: TGTGCCAGCAGCTTAGGTACAGGATCTAGCACAGATACGCAGTATTTT.

CDR3 residues: CAATGGLGPASTDTQYF. The CDR3 DNA follows: TGTGCCGCGACAGGGGGCCTGGGACCGGCTAGCACAGATACGCAGTATTTT. The V call is TRBV11-2, the J call TRBJ2-3, with 10 bases that match TRBD1. This CDR3 is 17 amino acids long. The trim removed 11 bases at V and 0 bases at J, leaving 14 bases unmatched. The germline CDR1 and CDR2 sequences are SGHAT and FQNNGV. The whole variable domain, remainder taken from reference TRBV11-2 and TRBJ2-3, is EAGVAQSPRYKIIEKRQSVAFWCNPISGHATLYWYQQILGQGPKLLIQFQNNGVVDDSQLPKDRFSAERLKGVDSTLKIQPAKLEDSAVYLCAATGGLGPASTDTQYFGPGTRLTVL.

CDR3 DNA sequence: TGTGCCAGCAGCTTAGGGACAGCCGAGCAGTACTTC. The encoded protein is CASSLGTAEQYF. This chain uses TRBV11-2 with TRBJ2-7, with a weak D call TRBD1 (6 bases). This CDR3 comprises 12 residues. Germline V gene data show CDR1 as SGHAT and CDR2 as FQNNGV. V was shortened by 1 base and J by 6 bases, with 7 bases between the two germline ends.

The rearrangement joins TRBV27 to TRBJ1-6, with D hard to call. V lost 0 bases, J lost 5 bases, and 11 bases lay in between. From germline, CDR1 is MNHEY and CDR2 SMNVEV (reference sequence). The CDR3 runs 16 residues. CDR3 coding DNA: TGTGCCAGCAGTTTATCACCGCCGTCTAATAATTCACCCCTCCACTTT. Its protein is CASSLSPPSNNSPLHF.

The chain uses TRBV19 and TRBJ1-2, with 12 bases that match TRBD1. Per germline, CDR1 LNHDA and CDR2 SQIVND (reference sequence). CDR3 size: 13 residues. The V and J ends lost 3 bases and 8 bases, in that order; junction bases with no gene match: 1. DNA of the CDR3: TGTGCCAGTAGTATTGGGACAGGGGGCGGCTACACCTTC. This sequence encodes CASSIGTGGGYTF.

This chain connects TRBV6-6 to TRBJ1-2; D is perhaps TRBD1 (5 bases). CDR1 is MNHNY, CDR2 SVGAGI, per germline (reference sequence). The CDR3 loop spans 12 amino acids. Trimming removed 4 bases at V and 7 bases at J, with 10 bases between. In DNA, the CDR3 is TGTGCCAGCAGTTCCAGGGATAGTGGCTACACCTTC. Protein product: CASSSRDSGYTF.

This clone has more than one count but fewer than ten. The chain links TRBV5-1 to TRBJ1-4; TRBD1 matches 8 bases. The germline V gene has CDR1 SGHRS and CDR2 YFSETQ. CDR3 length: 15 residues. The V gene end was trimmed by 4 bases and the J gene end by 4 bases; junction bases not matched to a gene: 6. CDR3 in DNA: TGCGCCAGCAGCCCCCGGACAGGGATTAATGAAAAACTGTTTTTT. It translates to CASSPRTGINEKLFF.

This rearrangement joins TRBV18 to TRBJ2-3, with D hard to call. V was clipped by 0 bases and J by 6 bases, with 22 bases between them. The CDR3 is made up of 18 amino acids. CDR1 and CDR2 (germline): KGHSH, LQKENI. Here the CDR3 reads CASSPPQALSGKGDTQYF. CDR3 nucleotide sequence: TGTGCCAGCTCACCACCACAAGCCCTTAGTGGAAAAGGCGATACGCAGTATTTT.

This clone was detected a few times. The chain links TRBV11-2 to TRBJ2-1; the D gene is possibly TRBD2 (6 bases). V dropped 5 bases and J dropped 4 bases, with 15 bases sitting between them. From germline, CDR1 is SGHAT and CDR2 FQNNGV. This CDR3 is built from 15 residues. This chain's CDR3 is CASSPPGLRYNEQFF. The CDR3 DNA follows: TGTGCCAGCAGCCCCCCGGGACTCCGATACAATGAGCAGTTCTTC.

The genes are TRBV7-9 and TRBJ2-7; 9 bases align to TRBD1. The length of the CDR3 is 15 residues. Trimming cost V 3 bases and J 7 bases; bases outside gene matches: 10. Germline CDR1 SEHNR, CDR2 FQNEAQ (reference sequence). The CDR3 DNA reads TGTGCCAGCAGCTTCCCACAGGGGGCCGTGTGGGAGCAGTACTTC. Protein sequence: CASSFPQGAVWEQYF.

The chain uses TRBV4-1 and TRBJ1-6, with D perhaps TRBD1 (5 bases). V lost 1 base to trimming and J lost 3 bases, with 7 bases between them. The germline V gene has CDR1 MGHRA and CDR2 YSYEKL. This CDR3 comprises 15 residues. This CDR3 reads CASSQARGYNSPLHF. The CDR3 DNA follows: TGCGCCAGCAGCCAAGCTAGGGGCTATAATTCACCCCTCCACTTT.

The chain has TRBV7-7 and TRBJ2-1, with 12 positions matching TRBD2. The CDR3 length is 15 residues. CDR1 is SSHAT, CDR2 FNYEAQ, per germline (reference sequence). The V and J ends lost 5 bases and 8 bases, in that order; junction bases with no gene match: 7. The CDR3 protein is CASSKLAGGPDEQFF. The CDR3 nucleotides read TGTGCCAGCAGCAAGCTAGCGGGAGGGCCCGATGAGCAGTTCTTC.

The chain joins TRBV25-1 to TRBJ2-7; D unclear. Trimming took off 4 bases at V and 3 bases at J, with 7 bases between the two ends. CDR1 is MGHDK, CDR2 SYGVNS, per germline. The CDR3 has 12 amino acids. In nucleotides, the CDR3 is TGTGCCAGCAGTGCCTCGGGCTACGAGCAGTACTTC. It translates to CASSASGYEQYF.

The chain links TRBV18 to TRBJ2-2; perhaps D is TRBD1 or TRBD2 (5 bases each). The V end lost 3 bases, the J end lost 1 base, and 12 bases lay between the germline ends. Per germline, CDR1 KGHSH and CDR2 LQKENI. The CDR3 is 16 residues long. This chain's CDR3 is CASSPGRALNTGELFF. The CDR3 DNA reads TGTGCCAGCTCACCGGGGCGGGCCCTGAACACCGGGGAGCTGTTTTTT.

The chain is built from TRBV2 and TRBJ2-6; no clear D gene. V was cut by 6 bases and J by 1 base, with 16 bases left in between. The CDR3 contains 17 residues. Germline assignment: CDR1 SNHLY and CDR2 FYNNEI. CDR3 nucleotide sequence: TGTGCCAGCAGCGTCCATTCCCGGGTATCTGGGGCCAACGTCCTGACTTTC. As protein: CASSVHSRVSGANVLTF.

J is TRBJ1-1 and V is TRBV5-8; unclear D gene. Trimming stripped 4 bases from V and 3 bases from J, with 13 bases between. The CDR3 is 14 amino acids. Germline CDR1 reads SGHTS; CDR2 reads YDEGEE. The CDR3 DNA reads TGTGCCAGCAGCCTCCGATCGTACGACACTGAAGCTTTCTTT. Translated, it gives CASSLRSYDTEAFF.

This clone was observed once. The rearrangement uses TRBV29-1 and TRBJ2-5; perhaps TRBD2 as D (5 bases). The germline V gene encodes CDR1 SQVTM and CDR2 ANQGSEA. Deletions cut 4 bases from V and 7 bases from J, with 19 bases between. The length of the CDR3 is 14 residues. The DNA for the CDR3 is TGCAGCGTTGGGGTGAATTCCCCCGCGGGGACCCAGTACTTC. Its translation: CSVGVNSPAGTQYF. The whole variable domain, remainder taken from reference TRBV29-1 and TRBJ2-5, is SAVISQKPSRDICQRGTSLTIQCQVDSQVTMMFWYRQQPGQSLTLIATANQGSEATYESGFVIDKFPISRPNLTFSTLTVSNMSPEDSSIYLCSVGVNSPAGTQYFGPGTRLLVL.

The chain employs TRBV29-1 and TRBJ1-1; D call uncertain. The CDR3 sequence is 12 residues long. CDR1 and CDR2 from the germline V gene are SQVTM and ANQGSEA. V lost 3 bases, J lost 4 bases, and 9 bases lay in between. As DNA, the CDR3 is TGCAGCGTTGAGGAGCCAGGCACTGAAGCTTTCTTT. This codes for CSVEEPGTEAFF.